A single sample gave rise to the 8 T cell receptor beta chains below, sequenced in a study of tissue T cells after allogeneic stem cell transplantation. This table comes from immunoSEQ multiplex PCR, and its TCRdb copy is limited to in-frame clones, with some not included. The data show approximately 6,200 clones, with about 50% seen just once and approximately 3.2% held by the top ten. Time point given: mouse harvest day 7 after allogeneic transplant. Each mouse received 10^7 T-cell-depleted marrow cells plus 10^6 splenic CD5+ T cells by tail vein. What was sequenced was skin. The receptors stem from a female BALB/c mouse given C57BL/6 T cells with graft-versus-host disease after an allogeneic hematopoietic cell transplant.

Comment on this clone: Gene labels here are mouse ones. The read falls 1 residue short of the CDR3 end, and the missing part is taken from the germline J gene. The V and J genes are TRBV13-2 and TRBJ1-6; unclear D gene. TRBJ1-6 is known as an ORF, though its function is uncertain. Trimming removed 1 base from V and 10 bases from J, with 9 bases in between. CDR1 and CDR2 from the germline V gene are NNHNN and SYGAGS (reference sequence). The CDR3 extends over 13 amino acids. The CDR3 protein is CASGDRGVSPLYF. Incomplete CDR3 DNA: TGTGCCAGCGGTGATCGGGGAGTGTCGCCCCTCTAC.

Regarding this clone: Genes and germline are mouse. The read terminates 1 residue ahead of where the CDR3 ends, so the germline J gene completes it. This chain joins TRBV26 and TRBJ1-4; no firm D call. The CDR3 sequence is 12 residues long. Trimming shortened V by 5 bases and J by 0 bases, and 1 base separated the two germline ends. Germline CDR1 KGHPV, CDR2 FQNQEV (reference sequence). CDR3 loop: CASSISNERLFF. The CDR3 DNA, read in part, is TGTGCCAGCAGTATTTCCAACGAAAGATTATTT.

This clone was counted between two and nine times. These gene names are mouse names. The CDR3 end lies 1 residue beyond the end of the read and is filled in from the germline J gene. The V gene is TRBV12-2, the J gene TRBJ2-2; 7 bases are a match to TRBD1. Trimming cost V 2 bases and J 2 bases; bases outside gene matches: 1. There are 14 residues in the CDR3. Germline V CDR1 and CDR2: SGHLS, HYDKME. The CDR3 region is CASSPGQNTGQLYF. The CDR3 DNA, read in part, is TGTGCCAGCTCTCCGGGACAGAACACCGGGCAGCTCTAC.

Details on this clone: Gene names denote mouse genes. The read gets to within 1 residue of the CDR3 end, and the germline J gene fills in the rest. The gene calls are TRBV13-2 and TRBJ2-5, with D tentatively TRBD1 (5 bases). The CDR3 spans 13 residues. The germline V gene encodes CDR1 NNHNN and CDR2 SYGAGS (reference sequence). Trimming cost V 3 bases and J 2 bases, with 7 bases left between them. The chain's CDR3 is CASGAQGQDTQYF. The part of the CDR3 DNA that was read is TGTGCCAGCGGTGCCCAGGGCCAAGACACCCAGTAC.

A few counts support this clone. Gene names follow the mouse nomenclature. The DNA ends 1 residue before the CDR3 does, and the rest of the CDR3 is filled in from the germline J gene. The V call is TRBV26, the J call TRBJ1-4; D remains ambiguous. Trimming cost V 4 bases and J 0 bases, with 6 bases left between them. The CDR3 extends over 14 amino acids. Germline V lookup: CDR1 KGHPV, CDR2 FQNQEV (reference sequence). The part of the CDR3 DNA that was read is TGTGCCAGCAGTCAGGCACTTTCCAACGAAAGATTATTT. Its translation is CASSQALSNERLF. The whole CDR3 reads CASSQALSNERLFF.

This clone turned up a few times. Germline and genes here are mouse. The missing CDR3 end, 1 residue past where the read stops, is filled in from the germline J gene. The chain uses TRBV13-1 and TRBJ1-2; D is unclear. Germline V gene data show CDR1 as NSHNY and CDR2 as SYGAGN. V lost 0 bases and J lost 1, with 4 bases in between. The CDR3 consists of 13 residues. The sequenced CDR3 bases are TGTGCCAGCAGTGATGGGAAAAACTCCGACTACACC. Translation gives CASSDGKNSDYT. The whole CDR3 is CASSDGKNSDYTF.

As to this clone: Genes and germline are mouse. The sequence runs out 1 residue before the end of the CDR3; the remainder is reconstructed from the germline J gene. This chain joins TRBV26 and TRBJ1-1, with D maybe TRBD1 (6 bases). The ends were cut back, 6 bases at V and 0 bases at J, with 11 bases in the middle. The CDR3 runs to 14 residues. Germline V CDR1 and CDR2: KGHPV, FQNQEV (reference sequence). CDR3 residues: CASSHRVANTEVFF. The CDR3 bases that were read are TGTGCCAGCAGCCACAGGGTTGCAAACACAGAAGTCTTC. The full variable domain, completed using reference TRBV26 and TRBJ1-1, is NSKVIQTPRYLVKGQGQKAKMRCIPEKGHPVVFWYQQNKNNEFKFLINFQNQEVLQQIDMTEKRFSAECPSNSPCSLEIQSSEAGDSALYLCASSHRVANTEVFFGKGTRLTVV.

In this sample, this clone turned up a few times. Gene labels here are mouse ones. The read is 1 residue too short to cover the CDR3 end, so that end is filled in from the germline J gene. The rearrangement joins TRBV26 to TRBJ2-1; 8 bases are a match to TRBD2. The germline CDR1 and CDR2 sequences are KGHPV and FQNQEV (reference sequence). Germline trimming cut 6 bases from V and 0 bases from J; bases unmatched to any gene: 7. The CDR3 is 16 residues long. The CDR3 region is CASRLDWANNYAEQFF. Partial CDR3 DNA: TGTGCCAGCAGATTGGACTGGGCGAATAACTATGCTGAGCAGTTC.